This TCR beta chain appears in the sequencing data of a study of blood T cell repertoires in COVID-19. Overall study context: Acute and convalescent COVID-19 samples came from the United States, Italy and Spain.

The CDR3 runs 15 residues. Trimming removed 4 bases from V and 6 bases from J; junction bases left unmatched: 8. Germline loops: CDR1 MRHNA, CDR2 SNTAGT. In the original workflow: Scientists estimated how many nucleated cells there were by amplifying reference gene primers. Assay used: immunoSEQ multiplex PCR; TCRdb lists only in-frame clones, some missing. The V and J calls and clone size were taken over from that table, and D and trimming were inferred from the DNA. The sample lists approximately 190,000 clones, under 85% seen once, with roughly 6.1% in the top ten. The chain joins TRBV6-4 to TRBJ2-2; the match to TRBD1 covers 7 bases. This clonotype was sampled from a woman in her thirties or forties with acute or convalescent COVID-19. Sequenced input: peripheral blood. As DNA, the CDR3 is TGTGCCAGCAGTGTCGGCGAGCAGGGGGCCGGGGAGCTGTTTTTT. As protein: CASSVGEQGAGELFF.